These T cell receptor beta chains were read from a single sample in a study of cytomegalovirus exposure and HLA in healthy donors. Only in-frame clones appear in the TCRdb table, and some are missing; sequencing was by immunoSEQ multiplex PCR. The sample records fewer than 70,000 clones, around 83% being singletons. The sample was PBMCs. These receptors all stem from a man between 40 and 49 years old in good health and CMV-seronegative. CDR3s include the opening cysteine and the closing phenylalanine or tryptophan. Not all rows give a size; the values are once, few, many and, for expanded clones, a class.

V gene | clone size | CDR3 protein
TRBV28 | . | CASSFRGETEAFF
TRBV29-1 | . | CSVEDVGYTF
TRBV10-1 | . | CASSRLTSLDEQFF
TRBV7-2 | . | CASSLLPGEHGYTF
TRBV4-3 | . | CASSRDRVAYNEQFF
TRBV9 | . | CASSEARDRTNYGYTF
TRBV18 | . | CASSPTPGKGGNQPQHF
TRBV19 | . | CASSIRGSFPDYGYTF
TRBV6-1 | few | CASSESSNRDEQFF
TRBV25-1 | . | CASRGQGQVINNEQFF
TRBV6-5 | . | CASSYNPGSSTGELFF
TRBV11-2 | . | CASSFSGQPYGYTF
TRBV25-1 | . | CASSEGGPNQPQHF
TRBV5-1 | . | CASSLAGNPTDTQYF
TRBV11-3 | . | CASSEGEWTSGEETQYF
TRBV7-9 | . | CASSLQGSGGETQYF
TRBV19 | . | CASGQGAGNEKLFF
TRBV4-3 | . | CASSQEDLAGDPSLGTQYF
TRBV18 | . | CASSPRPSGGYNEQFF
TRBV9 | . | CASSVGLAGGTYEQYF
TRBV5-1 | . | CASSLRRSGPSNTEAFF
TRBV18 | . | CASSPGRGADEQFF
TRBV4-1 | . | CASSQEHGTIPGPLHF
TRBV4-2 | . | CASSQERSGVSETQYF
TRBV19 | . | CASRSREAGVYGYTF
TRBV7-7 | . | CASSSGAGNTIYF
TRBV30 | . | CAWSVDSGYTF
TRBV5-4 | . | CASSSRGLGGANVLTF
TRBV30 | . | CAWTLQLAERLTKGYSYEQYF
TRBV7-3 | . | CASSLGLASGNEQFF
TRBV28 | . | CASSSPGPNTEAFF
TRBV27 | . | CASSLLPPKQNRDYGYTF
TRBV27 | . | CASSGAGGLGELFF
TRBV5-8 | . | CASSSRIQPQHF
TRBV7-2 | . | CASSPDRARVDEQFF
TRBV6-1 | few | CASSDQRGWGTEAFF
TRBV30 | . | CAWRVTGSTDTQYF
TRBV28 | . | CASSYMTGGTGEKLFF
TRBV18 | . | CASSPDRGLAGELFF
TRBV5-1 | . | CASSLGDNTDTQYF
TRBV7-9 | . | CASSYREATNEKLFF